The sequence of this T cell receptor beta chain was determined in a study of control samples from healthy donors and cancer patients. Some clones are missing from TCRdb's copy, which holds only in-frame ones; the method was immunoSEQ multiplex PCR. The table records almost 95,000 clones, 90% of them present only once. The CDR3 has 13 amino acids. Per germline, CDR1 LNHNV and CDR2 YYDKDF (reference sequence). Trimming took 3 bases from V and 7 from J, leaving 13 bases between them. The material sequenced was blood. The clonotype was recovered from a woman younger than 30 in good health. The chain joins TRBV15 to TRBJ2-7; TRBD1 is a possible D gene (5 bases). The CDR3 nucleotides read TGTGCCACCAGCAGTTCTACAGGCTGGGAGCAGTACTTC. This translates into CATSSSTGWEQYF.